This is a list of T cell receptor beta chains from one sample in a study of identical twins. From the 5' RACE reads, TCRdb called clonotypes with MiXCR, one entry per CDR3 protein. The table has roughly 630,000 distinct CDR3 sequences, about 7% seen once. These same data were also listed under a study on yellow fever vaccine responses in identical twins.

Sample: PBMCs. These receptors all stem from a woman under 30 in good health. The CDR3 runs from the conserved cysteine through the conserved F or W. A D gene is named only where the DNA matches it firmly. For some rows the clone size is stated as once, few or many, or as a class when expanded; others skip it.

CASSFKDRVTDTQYF	TGTGCCAGCAGTTTTAAGGACAGGGTCACAGATACGCAGTATTTT	TRBV27	few	TRBJ2-3	15	TRBD1
CASSLVKNTGELFF	TGTGCCAGCAGCTTAGTTAAGAACACCGGGGAGCTGTTTTTT	TRBV7-8	many	TRBJ2-2	14	-
CASRRLGGLNIQYF	TGTGCCAGCAGACGCCTTGGGGGGCTAAACATTCAGTACTTC	TRBV6-1	few	TRBJ2-4	14	-
CASREGQGLNYGYTF	TGCGCCAGCAGAGAGGGACAGGGGCTTAACTATGGCTACACCTTC	TRBV10-2	few	TRBJ1-2	15	TRBD1
CASSPDGTVNEQFF	TGTGCCAGCAGCCCGGACGGGACCGTAAATGAGCAGTTCTTC	TRBV11-2	-	TRBJ2-1	14	-
CASSGTTDSPYNSPLHF	TGTGCCAGCAGCGGAACTACAGATAGCCCCTATAATTCACCCCTCCACTTT	TRBV7-9	few	TRBJ1-6	17	-
CASSRDKAEQYF	TGTGCCAGCAGCCGGGATAAGGCCGAGCAGTACTTC	TRBV12-3/TRBV12-4	many	TRBJ2-7	12	-
CASSLLVDYEQYF	TGTGCCAGCAGTTTGCTTGTAGACTACGAGCAGTACTTC	TRBV7-2	many	TRBJ2-7	13	-
CASSQGQGSTEAFF	TGTGCCAGCAGCCAGGGACAGGGGAGTACTGAAGCTTTCTTT	TRBV7-9	few	TRBJ1-1	14	TRBD1
CASSSSGPYEQYF	TGTGCCAGCAGCTCCTCCGGGCCCTACGAGCAGTACTTC	TRBV7-3	few	TRBJ2-7	13	-
CASSQEDGTGAFSSYNEQFF	TGTGCCAGCAGCCAAGAAGATGGGACAGGGGCCTTCAGCTCCTACAATGAGCAGTTCTTC	TRBV14	-	TRBJ2-1	20	TRBD1
CAISEKRERGNEQFF	TGTGCCATCAGTGAAAAGCGGGAAAGGGGCAATGAGCAGTTCTTC	TRBV10-3	-	TRBJ2-1	15	TRBD2
CASSFSPTSGGTHEQFF	TGCGCCAGCAGCTTTTCCCCGACTAGCGGGGGGACGCATGAGCAGTTCTTC	TRBV5-1	-	TRBJ2-1	17	TRBD2
CASSQPSGMSGNTIYF	TGTGCCAGCAGCCAGCCCTCGGGCATGTCTGGAAACACCATATATTTT	TRBV4-2	few	TRBJ1-3	16	-
CASSPGSAGTQNTGELFF	TGTGCCAGCAGCCCTGGTTCAGCGGGAACCCAGAACACCGGGGAGCTGTTTTTT	TRBV11-1	-	TRBJ2-2	18	TRBD2
CAISERGTTLSYNEQFF	TGTGCCATCAGTGAGCGAGGGACTACCCTTTCCTACAATGAGCAGTTCTTC	TRBV10-3	few	TRBJ2-1	17	TRBD2
CASSLGFGGGYNEQFF	TGTGCCAGCAGCTTAGGGTTCGGCGGGGGGTACAATGAGCAGTTCTTC	TRBV7-9	few	TRBJ2-1	16	TRBD2
CSVEGREGHYNEQFF	TGCAGCGTTGAAGGGCGGGAGGGCCACTACAATGAGCAGTTCTTC	TRBV29-1	-	TRBJ2-1	15	TRBD2
CASGGRANRNEQFF	TGTGCCAGCGGCGGGAGGGCGAATCGCAATGAGCAGTTCTTC	TRBV7-2	-	TRBJ2-1	14	TRBD2
CSVEAGIEQYF	TGCAGCGTTGAGGCTGGGATCGAGCAGTACTTC	TRBV29-1	-	TRBJ2-7	11	-